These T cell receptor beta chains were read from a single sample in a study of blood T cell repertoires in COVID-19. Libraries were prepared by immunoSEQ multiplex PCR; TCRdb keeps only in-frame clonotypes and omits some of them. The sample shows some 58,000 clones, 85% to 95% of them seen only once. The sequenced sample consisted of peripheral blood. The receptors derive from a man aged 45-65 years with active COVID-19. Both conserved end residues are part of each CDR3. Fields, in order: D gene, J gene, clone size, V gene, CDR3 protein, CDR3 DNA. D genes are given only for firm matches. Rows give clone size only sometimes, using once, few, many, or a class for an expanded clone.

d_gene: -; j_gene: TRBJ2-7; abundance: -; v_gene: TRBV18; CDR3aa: CASSPTQRSYEQYF; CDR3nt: TGTGCCAGCTCACCGACACAGAGATCCTACGAGCAGTACTTC
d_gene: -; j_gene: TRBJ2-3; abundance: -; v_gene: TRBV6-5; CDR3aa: CASQLLATDTQYF; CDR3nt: TGTGCCAGCCAGCTCCTAGCGACAGATACGCAGTATTTT
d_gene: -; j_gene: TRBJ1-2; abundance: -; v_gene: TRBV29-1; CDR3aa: CSVPTGQGIYYGYTF; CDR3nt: TGCAGCGTCCCGACCGGCCAGGGGATCTACTATGGCTACACCTTC
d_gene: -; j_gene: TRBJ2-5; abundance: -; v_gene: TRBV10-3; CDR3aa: CAISTGPETQYF; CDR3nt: TGTGCCATCAGCACGGGTCCGGAGACCCAGTACTTC
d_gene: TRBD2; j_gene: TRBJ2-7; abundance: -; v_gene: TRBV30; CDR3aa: CAWSQLAGSYEQYF; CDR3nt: TGTGCCTGGTCACAGTTAGCGGGGAGCTACGAGCAGTACTTC
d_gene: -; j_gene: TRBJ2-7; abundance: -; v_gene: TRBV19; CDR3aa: CASKATATGYEQYF; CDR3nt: TGTGCCAGTAAAGCTACCGCTACGGGCTACGAGCAGTACTTC
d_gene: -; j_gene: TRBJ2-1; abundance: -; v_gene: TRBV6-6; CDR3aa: CASYTGLREQFF; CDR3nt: TGTGCGTCATATACAGGGTTACGGGAGCAGTTCTTC
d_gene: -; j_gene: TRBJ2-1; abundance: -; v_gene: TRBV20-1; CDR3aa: CSARDGREQFF; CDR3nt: TGCAGTGCTAGAGATGGGCGCGAGCAGTTCTTC
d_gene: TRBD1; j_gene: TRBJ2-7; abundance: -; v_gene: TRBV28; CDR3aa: CASSADREGFYEQYF; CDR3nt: TGTGCCAGCAGTGCGGACAGGGAAGGGTTCTACGAGCAGTACTTC
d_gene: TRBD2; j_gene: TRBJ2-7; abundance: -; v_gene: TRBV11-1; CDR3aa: CASSVTSGGNYEQYF; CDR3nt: TGTGCCAGCAGCGTGACTAGCGGGGGAAACTACGAGCAGTACTTC
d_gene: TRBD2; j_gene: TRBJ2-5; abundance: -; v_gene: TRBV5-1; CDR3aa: CASSLAGEGLGTQYF; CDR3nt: TGCGCCAGCAGCTTGGCCGGGGAGGGATTAGGGACCCAGTACTTC
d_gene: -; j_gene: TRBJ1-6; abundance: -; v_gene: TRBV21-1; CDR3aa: CASSKGSRRPRSRSYNSPLHF; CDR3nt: TGTGCCAGCAGCAAAGGATCCCGCAGGCCACGATCCCGGTCCTATAATTCACCCCTCCACTTT
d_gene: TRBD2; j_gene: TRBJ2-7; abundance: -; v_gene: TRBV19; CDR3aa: CASSGLSSGSSYEQYF; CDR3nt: TGTGCCAGTAGTGGCCTCTCTAGCGGGAGTTCCTACGAGCAGTACTTC
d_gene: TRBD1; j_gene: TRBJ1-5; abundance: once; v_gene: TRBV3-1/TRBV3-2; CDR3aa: CASSDRGSQPQHF; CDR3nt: TGTGCCAGCAGCGACAGGGGGAGTCAGCCCCAGCATTTT
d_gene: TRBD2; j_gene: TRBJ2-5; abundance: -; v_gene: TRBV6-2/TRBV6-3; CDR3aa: CASSYPFGLAGTQETQYF; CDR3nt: TGTGCCAGCAGTTACCCGTTCGGACTAGCGGGGACACAAGAGACCCAGTACTTC
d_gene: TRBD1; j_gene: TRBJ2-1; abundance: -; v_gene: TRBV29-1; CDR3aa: CSVQIIDRDRGLVHTLYNEQFF; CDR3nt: TGCAGCGTTCAGATAATAGACCGGGACAGGGGCTTGGTTCACACCTTATACAATGAGCAGTTCTTC
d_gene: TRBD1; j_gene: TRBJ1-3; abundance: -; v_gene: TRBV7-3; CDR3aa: CASSLEGAVGNTIYF; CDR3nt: TGTGCCAGCAGCTTAGAGGGGGCGGTTGGAAACACCATATATTTT
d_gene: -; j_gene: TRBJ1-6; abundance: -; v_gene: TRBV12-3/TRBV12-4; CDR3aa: CASSRHDNSPLHF; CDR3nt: TGTGCCAGCAGTCGACATGATAATTCACCCCTCCACTTT
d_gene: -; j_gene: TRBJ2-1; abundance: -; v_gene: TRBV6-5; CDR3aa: CASGQELDSYNEQFF; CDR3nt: TGTGCCAGCGGCCAAGAACTAGACTCCTACAATGAGCAGTTCTTC
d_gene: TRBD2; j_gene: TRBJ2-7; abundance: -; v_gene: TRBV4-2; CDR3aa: CASSQATGGSVYEQYF; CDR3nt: TGTGCCAGCAGCCAAGCGACTGGCGGGAGTGTCTACGAGCAGTACTTC
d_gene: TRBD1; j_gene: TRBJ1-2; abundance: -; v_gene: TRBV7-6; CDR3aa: CASSLGQNYGYTF; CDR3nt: TGTGCCAGCAGCTTGGGACAGAACTATGGCTACACCTTC
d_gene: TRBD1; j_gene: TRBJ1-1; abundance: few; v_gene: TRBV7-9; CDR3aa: CAIGRQGNTEAFF; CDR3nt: TGTGCCATTGGAAGACAGGGAAACACTGAAGCTTTCTTT
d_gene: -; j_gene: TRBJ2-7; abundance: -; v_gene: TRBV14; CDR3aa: CASSLARVSEQYF; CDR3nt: TGTGCCAGCAGCCTAGCCAGGGTTTCCGAGCAGTACTTC
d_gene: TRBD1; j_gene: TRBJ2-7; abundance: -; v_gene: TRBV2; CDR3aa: CASSADRAEQYF; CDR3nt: TGTGCCAGCAGTGCGGACAGGGCCGAGCAGTACTTC
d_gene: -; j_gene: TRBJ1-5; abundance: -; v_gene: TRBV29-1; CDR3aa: CSVEVWHGGKSAQHF; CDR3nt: TGCAGCGTTGAAGTATGGCATGGGGGGAAATCAGCCCAGCATTTT
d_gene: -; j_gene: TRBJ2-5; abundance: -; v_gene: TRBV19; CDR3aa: CASSLQGQETQYF; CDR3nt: TGTGCCAGTAGTTTACAGGGCCAAGAGACCCAGTACTTC
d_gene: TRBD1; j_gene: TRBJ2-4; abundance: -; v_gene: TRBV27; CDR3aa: CASSGAGGLNIQYF; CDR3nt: TGTGCCAGCAGTGGGGCAGGGGGCTTAAACATTCAGTACTTC
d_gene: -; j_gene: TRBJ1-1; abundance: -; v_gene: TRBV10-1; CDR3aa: CASSESRVEWTEAFF; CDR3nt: TGCGCCAGCAGTGAGTCGAGGGTAGAGTGGACTGAAGCTTTCTTT
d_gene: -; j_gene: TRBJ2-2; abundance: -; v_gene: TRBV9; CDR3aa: CASSGPGNTGELFF; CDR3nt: TGTGCCAGCAGCGGTCCGGGGAACACCGGGGAGCTGTTTTTT
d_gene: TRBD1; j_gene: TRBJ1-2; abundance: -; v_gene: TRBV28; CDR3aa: CASSPNPATGGVYGYTF; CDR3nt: TGTGCCAGCAGTCCAAACCCCGCGACAGGGGGCGTCTATGGCTACACCTTC
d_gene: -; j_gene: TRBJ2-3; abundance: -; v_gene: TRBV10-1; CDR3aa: CASAPVWGGTDTQYF; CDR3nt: TGCGCCAGCGCCCCCGTTTGGGGGGGCACAGATACGCAGTATTTT
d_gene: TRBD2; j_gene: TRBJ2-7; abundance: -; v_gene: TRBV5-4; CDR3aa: CASSSPTSGDWEQYF; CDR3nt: TGTGCCAGCAGCTCCCCCACTAGCGGGGATTGGGAGCAGTACTTC
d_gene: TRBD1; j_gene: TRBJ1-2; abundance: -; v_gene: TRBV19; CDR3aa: CASNSPGTGNYGYTF; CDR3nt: TGTGCCAGTAACTCACCCGGGACAGGGAACTATGGCTACACCTTC
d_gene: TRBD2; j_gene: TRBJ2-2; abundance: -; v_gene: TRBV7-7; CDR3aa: CASSRLTSGVNTGELFF; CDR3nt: TGTGCTAGCAGCCGTTTGACTAGCGGGGTGAACACCGGGGAGCTGTTTTTT
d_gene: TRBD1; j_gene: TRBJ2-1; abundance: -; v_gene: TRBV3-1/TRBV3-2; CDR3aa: CASSPLQGDQEQFF; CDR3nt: TGTGCCAGCAGCCCCCTTCAGGGGGACCAAGAGCAGTTCTTC
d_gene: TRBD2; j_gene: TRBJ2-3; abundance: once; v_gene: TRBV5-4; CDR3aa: CASSPGWSGGTQYF; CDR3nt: TGTGCCAGCAGCCCGGGTTGGAGCGGGGGTACGCAGTATTTT
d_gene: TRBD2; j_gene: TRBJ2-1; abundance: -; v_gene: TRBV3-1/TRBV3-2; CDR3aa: CASSQTTSGGRFEQFF; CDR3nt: TGTGCCAGCAGCCAAACTACCAGCGGGGGCAGGTTTGAGCAGTTCTTC
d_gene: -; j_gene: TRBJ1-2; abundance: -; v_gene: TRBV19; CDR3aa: CASSIGQNNYGYTF; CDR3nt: TGTGCCAGTAGTATCGGACAGAACAACTATGGCTACACCTTC
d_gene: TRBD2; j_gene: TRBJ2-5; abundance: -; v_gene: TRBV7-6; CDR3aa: CASSRLAGVQETQYF; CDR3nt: TGTGCCAGCAGCCGACTAGCGGGGGTCCAAGAGACCCAGTACTTC
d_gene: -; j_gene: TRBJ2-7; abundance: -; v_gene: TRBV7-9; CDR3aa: CASSKQGMPYEQYF; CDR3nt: TGTGCCAGCAGTAAGCAGGGGATGCCCTACGAGCAGTACTTC
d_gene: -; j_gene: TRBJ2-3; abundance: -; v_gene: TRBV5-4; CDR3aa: CASSKAAGHASTDTQYF; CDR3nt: TGTGCCAGCAGCAAAGCCGCAGGGCATGCTAGCACAGATACGCAGTATTTT
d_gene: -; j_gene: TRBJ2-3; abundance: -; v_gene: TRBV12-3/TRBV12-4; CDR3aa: CASSFGRGDTQYF; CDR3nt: TGTGCCAGCAGTTTCGGCCGGGGAGATACGCAGTATTTT
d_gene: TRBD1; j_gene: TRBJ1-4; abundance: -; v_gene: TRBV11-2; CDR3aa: CASSTGGGWEKLFF; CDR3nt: TGTGCCAGCAGCACAGGGGGCGGGTGGGAAAAACTGTTTTTT
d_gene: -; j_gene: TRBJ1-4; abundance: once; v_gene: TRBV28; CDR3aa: CASQPGPATNEKLFF; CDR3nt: TGTGCCAGCCAGCCGGGTCCCGCAACTAATGAAAAACTGTTTTTT
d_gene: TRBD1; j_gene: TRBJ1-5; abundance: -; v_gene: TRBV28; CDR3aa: CASRPGQGNQPQHF; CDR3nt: TGTGCCAGCAGACCGGGACAGGGCAATCAGCCCCAGCATTTT
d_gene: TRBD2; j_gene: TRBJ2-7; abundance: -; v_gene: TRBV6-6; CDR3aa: CAAKRLAGGHMQYF; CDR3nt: TGTGCCGCCAAAAGACTAGCGGGGGGGCACATGCAGTACTTC
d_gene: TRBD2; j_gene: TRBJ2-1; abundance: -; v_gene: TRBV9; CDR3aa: CASSLAGGWNEQFF; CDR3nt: TGTGCCAGCAGCTTAGCGGGAGGGTGGAATGAGCAGTTCTTC
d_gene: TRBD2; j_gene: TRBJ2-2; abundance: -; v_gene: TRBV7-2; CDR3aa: CASSLPLAGNANTGELFF; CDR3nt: TGTGCCAGCAGCTTGCCGCTAGCGGGGAACGCGAACACCGGGGAGCTGTTTTTT
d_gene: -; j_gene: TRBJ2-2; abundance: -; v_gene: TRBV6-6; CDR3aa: CASSYGLPPGELFF; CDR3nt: TGTGCCAGCAGTTACGGGCTACCTCCCGGGGAGCTGTTTTTT
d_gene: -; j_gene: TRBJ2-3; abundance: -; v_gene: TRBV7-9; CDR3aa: CASSPPGGSGTDTQYF; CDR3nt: TGTGCCAGCAGCCCCCCGGGGGGCTCGGGCACAGATACGCAGTATTTT
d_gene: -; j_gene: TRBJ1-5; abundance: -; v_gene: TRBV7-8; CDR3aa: CASSLGSSQPQHF; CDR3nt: TGTGCCAGCAGCTTAGGTTCTAGTCAGCCCCAGCATTTT
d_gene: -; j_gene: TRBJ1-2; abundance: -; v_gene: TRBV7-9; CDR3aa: CASSPTGGARGYTF; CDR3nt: TGTGCCAGCAGCCCCACGGGGGGGGCGCGCGGCTACACCTTC